This record looks at one T cell receptor (beta chain) sequence and its context. Its antigen is unknown. The table came from immunoSEQ multiplex PCR; TCRdb's copy has only in-frame clones and leaves some out. The data show approximately 150,000 clones, approximately 90% seen once. This entry belongs to a study of T cell responses to AZD1222 COVID-19 vaccine. General observations from the study: Targeting of unmutated variant regions was reportedly seen in nearly half of spike-specific TCRs. Sampling that yielded the repertoires occurred only after the peak T cell response. Two AZD1222 doses significantly raised spike-specific TCR breadth and depth over controls.

Looked up from germline, CDR1 is SGHNT and CDR2 is YYREEE (reference sequence). V gave up 4 bases and J gave up 5 bases; unmatched junction bases: 5. The CDR3 covers 14 residues. The sequencing used peripheral blood, collected 28 days after the second AZD1222 dose. The chain is built from TRBV5-4 and TRBJ1-2, with 10 bases aligning to TRBD1. The receptor was derived from an adult who received the AZD1222 COVID-19 vaccine. The CDR3 nucleotides are TGTGCCAGCAGCCCGGAGGGACAGGGGTATGGCTACACCTTC. Translation: CASSPEGQGYGYTF.